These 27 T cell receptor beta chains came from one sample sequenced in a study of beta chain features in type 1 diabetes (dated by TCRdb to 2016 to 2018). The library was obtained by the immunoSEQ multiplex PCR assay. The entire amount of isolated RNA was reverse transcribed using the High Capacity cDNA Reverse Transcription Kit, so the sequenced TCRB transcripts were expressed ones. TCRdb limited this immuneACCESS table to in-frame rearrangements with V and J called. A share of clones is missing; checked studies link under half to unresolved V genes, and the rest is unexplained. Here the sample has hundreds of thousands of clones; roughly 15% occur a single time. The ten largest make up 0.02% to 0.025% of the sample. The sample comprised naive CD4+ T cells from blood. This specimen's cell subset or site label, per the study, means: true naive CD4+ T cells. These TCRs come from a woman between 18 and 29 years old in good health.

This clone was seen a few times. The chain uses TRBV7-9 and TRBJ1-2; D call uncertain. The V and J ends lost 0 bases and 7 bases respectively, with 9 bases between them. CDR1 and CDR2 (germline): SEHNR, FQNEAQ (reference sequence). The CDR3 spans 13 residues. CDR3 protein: CASSLAVEVGYTF. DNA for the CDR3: TGTGCCAGCAGCTTAGCCGTCGAGGTTGGCTACACCTTC.

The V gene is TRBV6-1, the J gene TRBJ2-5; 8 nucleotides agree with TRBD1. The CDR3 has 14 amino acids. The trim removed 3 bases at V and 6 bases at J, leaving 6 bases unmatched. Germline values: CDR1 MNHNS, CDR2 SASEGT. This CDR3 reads CASSDRDRGKTQYF. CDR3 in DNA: TGTGCCAGCAGTGATCGAGACAGGGGAAAGACCCAGTACTTC.

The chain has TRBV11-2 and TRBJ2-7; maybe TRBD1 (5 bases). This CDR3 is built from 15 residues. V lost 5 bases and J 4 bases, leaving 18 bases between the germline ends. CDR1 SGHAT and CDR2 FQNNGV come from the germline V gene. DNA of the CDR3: TGTGCCAGCAGCCCGGCGGACACGGTGCGTTACGAGCAGTACTTC. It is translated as CASSPADTVRYEQYF.

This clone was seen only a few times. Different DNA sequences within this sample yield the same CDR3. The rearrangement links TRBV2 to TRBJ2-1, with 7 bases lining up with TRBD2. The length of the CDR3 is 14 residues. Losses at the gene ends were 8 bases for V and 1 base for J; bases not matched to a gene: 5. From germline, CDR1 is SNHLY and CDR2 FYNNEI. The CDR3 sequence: CASSGGSSYNEQFF. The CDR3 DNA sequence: TGTGCCAGCTCTGGCGGGAGTTCCTACAATGAGCAGTTCTTC.

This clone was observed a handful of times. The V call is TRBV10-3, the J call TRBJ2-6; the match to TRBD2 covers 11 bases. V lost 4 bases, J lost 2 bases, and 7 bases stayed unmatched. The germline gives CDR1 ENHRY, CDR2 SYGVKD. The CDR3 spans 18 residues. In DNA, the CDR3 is TGTGCCATCAGTGCGACTAGCGGGGTCCGCGCTGGGGCCAACGTCCTGACTTTC. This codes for CAISATSGVRAGANVLTF.

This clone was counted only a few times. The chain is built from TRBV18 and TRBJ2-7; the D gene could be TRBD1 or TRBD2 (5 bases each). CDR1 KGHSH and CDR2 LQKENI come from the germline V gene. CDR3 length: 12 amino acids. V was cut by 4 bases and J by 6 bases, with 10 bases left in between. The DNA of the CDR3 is TGTGCCAGCTCACTTGAGGGGTTCGAGCAGTACTTC. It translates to CASSLEGFEQYF.

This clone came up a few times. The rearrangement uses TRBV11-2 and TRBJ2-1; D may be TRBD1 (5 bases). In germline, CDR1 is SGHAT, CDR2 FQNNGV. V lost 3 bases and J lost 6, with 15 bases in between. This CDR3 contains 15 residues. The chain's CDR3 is CASSFLGRGGNEQFF. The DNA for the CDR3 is TGTGCCAGCAGCTTTTTAGGTAGGGGCGGCAATGAGCAGTTCTTC.

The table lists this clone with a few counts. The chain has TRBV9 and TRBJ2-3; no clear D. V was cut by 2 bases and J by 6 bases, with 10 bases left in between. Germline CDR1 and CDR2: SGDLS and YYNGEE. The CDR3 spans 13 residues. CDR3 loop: CASSVAPGDTQYF. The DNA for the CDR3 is TGTGCCAGCAGCGTCGCCCCTGGGGATACGCAGTATTTT.

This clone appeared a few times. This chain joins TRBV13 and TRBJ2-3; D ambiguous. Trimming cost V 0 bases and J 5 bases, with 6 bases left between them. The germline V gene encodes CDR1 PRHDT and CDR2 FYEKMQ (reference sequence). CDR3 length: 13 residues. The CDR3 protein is CASSLGRVDTQYF. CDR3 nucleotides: TGTGCCAGCAGCTTAGGTAGGGTAGATACGCAGTATTTT.

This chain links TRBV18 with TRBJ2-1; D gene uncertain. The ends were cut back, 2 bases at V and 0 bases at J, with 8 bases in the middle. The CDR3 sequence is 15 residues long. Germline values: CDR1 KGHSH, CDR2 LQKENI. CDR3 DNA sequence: TGTGCCAGCTCACCATCCAGAAGCTCCTACAATGAGCAGTTCTTC. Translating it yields CASSPSRSSYNEQFF.

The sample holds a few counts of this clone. The CDR3 DNA follows: TGTGCCAGCAGCTCAGGGGGAAGCGGTGAAAAACTGTTTTTT. Protein sequence: CASSSGGSGEKLFF. The genes are TRBV7-9 and TRBJ1-4; the match to TRBD1 covers 7 bases. The CDR3 has 14 amino acids. CDR1 and CDR2 (germline): SEHNR, FQNEAQ (reference sequence). The trim removed 4 bases at V and 7 bases at J, leaving 6 bases unmatched. Supplemented by reference TRBV7-9 and TRBJ1-4, the full variable domain reads DTGVSQNPRHKITKRGQNVTFRCDPISEHNRLYWYRQTLGQGPEFLTYFQNEAQLEKSRLLSDRFSAERPKGSFSTLEIQRTEQGDSAMYLCASSSGGSGEKLFFGSGTQLSVL.

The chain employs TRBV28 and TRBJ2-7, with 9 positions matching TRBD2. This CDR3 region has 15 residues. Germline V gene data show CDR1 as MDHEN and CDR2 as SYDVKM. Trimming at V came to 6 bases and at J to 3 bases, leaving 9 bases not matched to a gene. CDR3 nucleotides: TGTGCCAGCAGAGGGGCGGGACTAGCCGGCTACGAGCAGTACTTC. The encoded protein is CASRGAGLAGYEQYF.

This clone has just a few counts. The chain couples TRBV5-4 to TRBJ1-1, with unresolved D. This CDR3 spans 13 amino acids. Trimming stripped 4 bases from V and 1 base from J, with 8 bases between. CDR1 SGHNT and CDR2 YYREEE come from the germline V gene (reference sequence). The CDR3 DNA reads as TGTGCCAGCAGCCCCAATCGGAACACTGAAGCTTTCTTT. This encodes CASSPNRNTEAFF.

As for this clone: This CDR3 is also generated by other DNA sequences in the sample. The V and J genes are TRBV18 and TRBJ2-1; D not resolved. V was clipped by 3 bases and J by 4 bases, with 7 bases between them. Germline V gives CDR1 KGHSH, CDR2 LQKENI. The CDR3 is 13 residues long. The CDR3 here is CASSPPSYNEQFF. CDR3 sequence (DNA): TGTGCCAGCTCACCGCCCAGTTACAATGAGCAGTTCTTC.

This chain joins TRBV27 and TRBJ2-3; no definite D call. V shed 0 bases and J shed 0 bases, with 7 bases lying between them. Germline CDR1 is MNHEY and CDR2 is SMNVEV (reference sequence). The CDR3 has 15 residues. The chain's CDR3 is CASSLSTRSTDTQYF. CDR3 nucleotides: TGTGCCAGCAGTTTATCAACAAGAAGCACAGATACGCAGTATTTT.

The CDR3 bases are TGTGCCAGCAGCCAAGTCCCCGTCCTGGCGGGAGGGCACGGGCAGTTCTTC. The encoded protein is CASSQVPVLAGGHGQFF. This rearrangement joins TRBV4-2 to TRBJ2-1; the match to TRBD2 covers 9 bases. Germline CDR1 reads LGHNA; CDR2 reads YNFKEQ. This CDR3 comprises 17 residues. Losses at the gene ends were 1 base for V and 12 bases for J; bases not matched to a gene: 16.

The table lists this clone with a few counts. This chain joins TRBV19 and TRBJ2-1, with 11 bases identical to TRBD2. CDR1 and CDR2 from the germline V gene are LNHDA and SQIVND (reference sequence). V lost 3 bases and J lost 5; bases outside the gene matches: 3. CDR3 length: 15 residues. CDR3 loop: CASSIGTSGHNEQFF. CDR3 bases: TGTGCCAGTAGTATCGGGACTAGCGGCCACAATGAGCAGTTCTTC.

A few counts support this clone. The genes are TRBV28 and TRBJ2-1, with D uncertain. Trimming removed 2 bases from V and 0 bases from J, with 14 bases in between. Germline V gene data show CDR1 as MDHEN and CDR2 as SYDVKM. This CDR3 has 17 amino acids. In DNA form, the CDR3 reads TGTGCCAGCAGTTTAAAGTGGCTAATGATCTCCTACAATGAGCAGTTCTTC. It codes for CASSLKWLMISYNEQFF. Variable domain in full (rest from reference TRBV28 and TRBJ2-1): DVKVTQSSRYLVKRTGEKVFLECVQDMDHENMFWYRQDPGLGLRLIYFSYDVKMKEKGDIPEGYSVSREKKERFSLILESASTNQTSMYLCASSLKWLMISYNEQFFGPGTRLTVL.

The CDR3 protein is CASSRHYPYNEQFF. The CDR3 DNA reads TGTGCCAGTAGTCGCCACTACCCTTACAATGAGCAGTTCTTC. The J gene is TRBJ2-1, the V gene TRBV19; no clear D gene. The CDR3 spans 14 residues. CDR1 and CDR2 (germline): LNHDA, SQIVND (reference sequence). V was pared by 5 bases and J by 4 bases, with 12 bases between.

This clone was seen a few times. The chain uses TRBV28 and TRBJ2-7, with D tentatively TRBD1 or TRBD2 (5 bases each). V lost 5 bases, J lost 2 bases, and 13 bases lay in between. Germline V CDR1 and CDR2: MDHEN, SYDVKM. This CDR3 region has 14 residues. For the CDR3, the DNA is TGTGCCAGCAGTCCCGGGACGGGGACCTACGAGCAGTACTTC. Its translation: CASSPGTGTYEQYF.

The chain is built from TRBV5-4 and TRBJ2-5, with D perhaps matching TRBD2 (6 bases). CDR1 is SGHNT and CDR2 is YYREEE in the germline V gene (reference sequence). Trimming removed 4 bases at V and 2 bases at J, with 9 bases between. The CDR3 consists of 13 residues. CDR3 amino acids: CASSHSGQETQYF. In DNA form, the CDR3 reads TGTGCCAGCAGCCATAGCGGACAAGAGACCCAGTACTTC.

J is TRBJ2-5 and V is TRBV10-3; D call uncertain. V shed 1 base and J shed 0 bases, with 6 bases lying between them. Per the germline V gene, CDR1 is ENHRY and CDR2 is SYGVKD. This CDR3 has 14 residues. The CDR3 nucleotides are TGTGCCATCAGTGAGTTTCCAGACCAAGAGACCCAGTACTTC. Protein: CAISEFPDQETQYF.

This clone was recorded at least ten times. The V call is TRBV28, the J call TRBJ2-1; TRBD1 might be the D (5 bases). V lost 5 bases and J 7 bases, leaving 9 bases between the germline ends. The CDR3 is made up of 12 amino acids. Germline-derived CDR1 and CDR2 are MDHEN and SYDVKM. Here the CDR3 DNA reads TGTGCCAGCAGTATCCCAGGGAATGAGCAGTTCTTC. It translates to CASSIPGNEQFF.

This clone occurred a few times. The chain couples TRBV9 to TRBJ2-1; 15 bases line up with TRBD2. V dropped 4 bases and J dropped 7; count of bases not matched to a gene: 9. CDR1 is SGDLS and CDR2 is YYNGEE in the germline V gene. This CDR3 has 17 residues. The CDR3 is CASSSKRTSGRGNEQFF. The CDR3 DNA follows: TGTGCCAGCAGCTCGAAAAGGACTAGCGGGAGGGGTAATGAGCAGTTCTTC.

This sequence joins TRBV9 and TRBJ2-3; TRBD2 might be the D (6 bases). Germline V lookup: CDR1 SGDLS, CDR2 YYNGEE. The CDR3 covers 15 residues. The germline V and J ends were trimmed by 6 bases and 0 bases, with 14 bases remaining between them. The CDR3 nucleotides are TGTGCCAGCACCCTATGGGGGGACAGCACAGATACGCAGTATTTT. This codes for CASTLWGDSTDTQYF.

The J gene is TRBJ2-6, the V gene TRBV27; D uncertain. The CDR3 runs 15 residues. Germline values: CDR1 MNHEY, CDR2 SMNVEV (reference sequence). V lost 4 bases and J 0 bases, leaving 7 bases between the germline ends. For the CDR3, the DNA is TGTGCCAGCAGTTCTCCCATCTCTGGGGCCAACGTCCTGACTTTC. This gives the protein CASSSPISGANVLTF.

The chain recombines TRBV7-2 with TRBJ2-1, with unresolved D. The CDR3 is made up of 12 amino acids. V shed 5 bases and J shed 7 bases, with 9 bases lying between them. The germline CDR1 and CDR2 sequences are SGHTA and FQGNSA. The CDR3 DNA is TGTGCCAGCAGCGAAAGCTCAAATGAGCAGTTCTTC. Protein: CASSESSNEQFF.